The T cell receptor (beta chain) under discussion was sequenced for a study of T cells in Graves' hyperthyroidism and ophthalmopathy. Study-wide background: Peripheral blood draws took place at initial diagnosis, ahead of any treatment. Findings of the study overall: Model predictions of ophthalmopathy came a median approximately seven months before onset.

In its sample, this clonotype was seen many times. Antigen unknown. A read error may produce the germline difference seen at one junction end. Exclusions: uncontrolled infection, other autoimmune disease, pregnancy, lactation. It was RNA transcripts that yielded the amplified TCR beta CDR3 regions. Carried out on the TCR CDR3, a first-round RT-PCR used the HTBI primer set. TCRdb recomputed calls from the multiplex PCR reads with MiXCR, one row per CDR3 protein. The sample holds approximately 400,000 distinct CDR3 sequences; around 15% are singletons and the top ten take 25% to 30%. Germline V gene sequence: CDR1 SSHAT, CDR2 FNYEAQ (reference sequence). This CDR3 spans 14 amino acids.

The V call is TRBV7-7, the J call TRBJ2-3; D ambiguous. Source material: blood. The receptor was isolated from a man aged 45 to 65 with Graves' ophthalmopathy. The CDR3 DNA sequence: TGTGCTAGCAGCTTAGAACCGAGCACAGATACGCAGTATTTT. It encodes CASSLEPSTDTQYF.